This T cell receptor beta chain comes out of a study of cytomegalovirus exposure and HLA in healthy donors. Germline V gene sequence: CDR1 SEHNR, CDR2 FQNEAQ (reference sequence). The CDR3 is 14 amino acids. The V gene end was trimmed by 4 bases and the J gene end by 5 bases; junction bases not matched to a gene: 6. Primers for the PCR totalled 60 Vbeta and 13 Jbeta. Using immunoSEQ multiplex PCR, the repertoire was profiled, and TCRdb retains in-frame clones only, with some absent. The sample totals around 100,000 clones. This chain links TRBV7-9 with TRBJ2-7; 9 bases are shared with TRBD1. The receptor comes from a man aged 45-60 years in good health and CMV-seronegative. Sequences were obtained from PBMCs. The CDR3 region has the DNA TGTGCCAGCAGCTCGCCCGGGACAGGGAACGAGCAGTACTTC. Its protein product is CASSSPGTGNEQYF.